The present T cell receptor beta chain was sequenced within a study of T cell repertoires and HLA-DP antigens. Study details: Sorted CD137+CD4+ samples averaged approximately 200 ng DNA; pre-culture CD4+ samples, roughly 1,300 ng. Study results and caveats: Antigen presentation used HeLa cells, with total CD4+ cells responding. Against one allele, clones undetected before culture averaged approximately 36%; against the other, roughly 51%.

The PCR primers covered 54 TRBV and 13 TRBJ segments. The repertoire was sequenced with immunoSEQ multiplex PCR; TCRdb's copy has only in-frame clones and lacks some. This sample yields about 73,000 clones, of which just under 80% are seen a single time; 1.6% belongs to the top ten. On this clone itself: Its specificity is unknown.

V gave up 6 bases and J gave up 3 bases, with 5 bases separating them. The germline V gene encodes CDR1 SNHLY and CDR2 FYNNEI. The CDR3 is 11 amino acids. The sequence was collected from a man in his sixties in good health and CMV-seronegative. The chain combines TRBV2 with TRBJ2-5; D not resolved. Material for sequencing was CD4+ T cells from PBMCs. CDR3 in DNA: TGTGCCAGCAGACAAGAAGAGACCCAGTACTTC. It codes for CASRQEETQYF.